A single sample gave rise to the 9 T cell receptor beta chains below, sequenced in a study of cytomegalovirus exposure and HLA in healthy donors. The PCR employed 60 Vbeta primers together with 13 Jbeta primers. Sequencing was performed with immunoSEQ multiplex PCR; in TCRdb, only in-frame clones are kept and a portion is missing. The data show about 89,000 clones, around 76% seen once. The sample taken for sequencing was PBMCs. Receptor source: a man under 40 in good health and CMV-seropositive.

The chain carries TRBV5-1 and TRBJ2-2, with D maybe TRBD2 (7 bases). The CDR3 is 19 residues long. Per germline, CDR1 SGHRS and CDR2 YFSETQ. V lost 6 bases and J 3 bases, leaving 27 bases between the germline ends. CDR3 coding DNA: TGCGCCAGCACCACCCCCACGCAGGAGGGGGGGGCCGACACCGGGGAGCTGTTTTTT. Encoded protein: CASTTPTQEGGADTGELFF.

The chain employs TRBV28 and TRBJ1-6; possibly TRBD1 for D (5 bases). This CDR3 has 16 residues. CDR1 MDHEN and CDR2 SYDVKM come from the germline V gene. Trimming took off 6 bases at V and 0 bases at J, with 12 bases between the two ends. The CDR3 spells CASSIGGGSYNSPLHF. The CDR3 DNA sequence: TGTGCCAGCAGCATCGGGGGGGGCTCCTATAATTCACCCCTCCACTTT.

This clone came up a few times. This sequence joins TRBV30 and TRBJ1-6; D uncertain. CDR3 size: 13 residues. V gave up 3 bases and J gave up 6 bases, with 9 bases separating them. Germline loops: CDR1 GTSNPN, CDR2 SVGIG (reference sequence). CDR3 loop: CAWRARPNSPLHF. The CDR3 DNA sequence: TGTGCCTGGAGGGCCCGTCCTAATTCACCCCTCCACTTT.

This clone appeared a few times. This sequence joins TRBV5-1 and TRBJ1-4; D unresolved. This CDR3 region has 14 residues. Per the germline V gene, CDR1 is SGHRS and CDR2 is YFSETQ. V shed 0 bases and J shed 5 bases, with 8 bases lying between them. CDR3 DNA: TGCGCCAGCAGCTTGGACAGTTCCAATGAAAAACTGTTTTTT. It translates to CASSLDSSNEKLFF.

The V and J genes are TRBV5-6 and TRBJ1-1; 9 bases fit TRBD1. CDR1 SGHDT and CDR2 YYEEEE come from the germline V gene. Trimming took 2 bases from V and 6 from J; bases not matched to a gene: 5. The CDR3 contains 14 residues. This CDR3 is CASSFRQGGAEAFF. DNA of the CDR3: TGTGCCAGCAGCTTCCGACAGGGGGGTGCTGAAGCTTTCTTT.

For the CDR3, the DNA is TGTGCCAGCAGCTTAACGGACAATGAGCAGTTCTTC. Protein: CASSLTDNEQFF. The chain links TRBV11-3 to TRBJ2-1; the D is unclear. Germline loops: CDR1 SGHNT, CDR2 YENEEA. This CDR3 has 12 amino acids. Trimming cost V 2 bases and J 5 bases, with 4 bases left between them.

The CDR3 bases are TGCGCCAGCAGCTTGCCGTCTTATGGCTACACCTTC. It yields the protein CASSLPSYGYTF. This chain joins TRBV5-1 and TRBJ1-2; no definite D call. The CDR3 loop spans 12 amino acids. Trimming took 1 base from V and 5 from J, leaving 6 bases between them. Looked up from germline, CDR1 is SGHRS and CDR2 is YFSETQ.

This chain's CDR3 is CASSPLAIDSLQETQYF. CDR3 DNA sequence: TGTGCCAGCTCACCATTGGCCATTGACAGTTTGCAAGAGACCCAGTACTTC. The V call is TRBV18, the J call TRBJ2-5; D possibly corresponds to TRBD1 (5 bases). Germline CDR1 KGHSH, CDR2 LQKENI. The CDR3 runs to 17 residues. Trimming left V 2 bases short and J 2 bases short, with 18 bases between.

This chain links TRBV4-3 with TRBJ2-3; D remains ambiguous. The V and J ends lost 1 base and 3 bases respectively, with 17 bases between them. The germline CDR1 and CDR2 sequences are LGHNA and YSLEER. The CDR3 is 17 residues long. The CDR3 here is CASSQVATGFSTDTQYF. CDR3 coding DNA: TGCGCCAGCAGCCAAGTTGCCACCGGGTTCTCGACAGATACGCAGTATTTT.